This T cell receptor beta chain emerged from a study of T cells in localized non-small cell lung cancer. Data came from immunoSEQ multiplex PCR; TCRdb stores just in-frame clones and leaves some out. The sample holds 72,000 or so clones, 84% seen once. CDR1 SGHNT and CDR2 YENEEA come from the germline V gene. The CDR3 runs to 15 residues. The ends lost 5 bases at V and 4 bases at J; junction bases unmatched: 10. V gene TRBV11-3 combines with J gene TRBJ2-5, with 7 positions matching TRBD1. The material sequenced was peripheral blood, taken before any cancer treatment. The source of this sequence is a female donor of 60 years or more with stage I lung adenocarcinoma. CDR3 amino acids: CASSPDRVGGETQYF. As DNA, the CDR3 is TGTGCCAGCAGCCCCGACAGGGTAGGAGGAGAGACCCAGTACTTC. Looking up the rest from reference TRBV11-3 and TRBJ2-5 gives the full variable domain: EAGVVQSPRYKIIEKKQPVAFWCNPISGHNTLYWYLQNLGQGPELLIRYENEEAVDDSQLPKDRFSAERLKGVDSTLKIQPAELGDSAVYLCASSPDRVGGETQYFGPGTRLLVL.